This T cell receptor (beta chain) came from a study of CD8 T cells in Susac syndrome. Reverse transcription of about 0.45 to 1 ug RNA was carried out with random hexamers. TCRdb reprocessed the immunoSEQ multiplex PCR reads with MiXCR, giving one entry per CDR3 protein. The sample has approximately 230,000 distinct CDR3 sequences; around 95% are singletons. The V and J ends lost 5 bases and 1 base respectively, with 7 bases between them. The CDR3 covers 13 residues. The V gene's germline CDR1 is KGHDR and CDR2 SFDVKD. The rearrangement joins TRBV24-1 to TRBJ2-5; D is unclear. The sequence came from a human donor with multiple sclerosis. Specimen: CD4+ T cells from PBMCs. The CDR3 bases are TGTGCCACCAGTGCCGACGGCCAAGAGACCCAGTACTTC. Protein sequence: CATSADGQETQYF.